This is a list of T cell receptor beta chains from one sample in a study of Ad26.COV2.S vaccination and SARS-CoV-2 variants. Profiled with immunoSEQ multiplex PCR; TCRdb holds only in-frame clones, not every one. The table has hundreds of thousands of clones, approximately 89% seen once. Sequencing was performed on peripheral blood, taken in a trial of Ad26.COV2.S vaccine versus placebo. These receptors originate from a person aged 18 to 65 who received the Ad26.COV2.S COVID-19 vaccine or a placebo. Both conserved end residues are part of each CDR3. A D gene is named only where the DNA matches it firmly. Part of the rows lack a size; the others show once, few, many or a class for expanded clones.

>TRBD2|TRBJ2-3|TRBV15|NA
CATSRDYYPSGSTDTQYF
TGTGCCACCAGCAGAGATTATTACCCTAGCGGGAGCACAGATACGCAGTATTTT
>NA|TRBJ2-1|TRBV4-3|NA
CASSQESPEWDNEQFF
TGCGCCAGCAGCCAAGAGTCTCCAGAATGGGACAATGAGCAGTTCTTC
>NA|TRBJ1-2|TRBV6-1|few
CASSEQRQRYGYTF
TGTGCCAGCAGTGAACAGAGACAGAGGTATGGCTACACCTTC
>TRBD1|TRBJ2-5|TRBV6-5|NA
CASSYGQGATETQYF
TGTGCCAGCAGTTATGGACAGGGGGCTACGGAGACCCAGTACTTC
>TRBD1|TRBJ1-4|TRBV5-1|NA
CASSLTGQGNGELFF
TGCGCCAGCAGCCTAACGGGACAGGGGAATGGTGAACTGTTTTTT
>NA|TRBJ1-1|TRBV6-5|NA
CASSYSTGRNTEAFF
TGTGCCAGCAGTTACAGCACAGGGAGAAACACTGAAGCTTTCTTT
>NA|TRBJ1-5|TRBV12-5|NA
CASGKTESNQPQHF
TGTGCTAGTGGTAAGACGGAGAGCAATCAGCCCCAGCATTTT
>NA|TRBJ2-1|TRBV2|NA
CASSEAVKGNEQFF
TGTGCCAGCAGTGAAGCGGTCAAGGGGAATGAGCAGTTCTTC
>TRBD2|TRBJ2-1|TRBV30|NA
CAWKGGSGRSYNEQFF
TGTGCCTGGAAGGGGGGTAGCGGGAGATCCTACAATGAGCAGTTCTTC
>TRBD2|TRBJ2-1|TRBV5-1|few
CASSSSTSANEQFF
TGCGCCAGCAGCTCTTCAACTAGCGCCAATGAGCAGTTCTTC
>TRBD1|TRBJ1-2|TRBV5-1|NA
CASSLANRGTAPRTIYGYTF
TGCGCCAGCAGCTTGGCCAATCGGGGGACAGCTCCCCGAACCATCTATGGCTACACCTTC